This T cell receptor (beta chain) comes out of a study of Ad26.COV2.S vaccination and SARS-CoV-2 variants. Described treatment: around 19 received Ad26.COV2.S at low or high dose, single or two shots; several received placebo; per-sample allocation not given. Sampling happened 63 days after the first vaccine or placebo injection. CDR1 and CDR2 from the germline V gene are LNHDA and SQIVND (reference sequence). V gave up 2 bases and J gave up 8 bases, with 13 bases separating them. The CDR3 runs 14 residues. Clones were read by immunoSEQ multiplex PCR, and TCRdb kept only the in-frame ones, dropping some. The sample includes 350,000 to 450,000 clones, roughly 85% of them seen just once.

This sequence joins TRBV19 and TRBJ2-4; D is possibly TRBD1 (5 bases). The clonotype comes from a person aged 18 to 59 who received the Ad26.COV2.S COVID-19 vaccine or a placebo. The starting material was peripheral blood, obtained in a trial of Ad26.COV2.S vaccine versus placebo. The CDR3 DNA sequence: TGTGCCAGTAGTATACTTGGGGCTCGGTACATTCAGTACTTC. This sequence encodes CASSILGARYIQYF.